These T cell receptor beta chains were read from a single sample in a study of blood T cell repertoires in COVID-19. The data were produced by immunoSEQ multiplex PCR, yet TCRdb's version contains in-frame clones alone and is incomplete. Of some 140,000 clones listed, around 89% are singletons. Sequencing was carried out using peripheral blood. The receptors originated from a man between 65 and 80 years old with active COVID-19. Each CDR3 is given with its conserved first and last residue. The D gene is left open where the match is weak. Clone size appears in some rows only: once, few, many, or a class for an expanded clone.

D,size,length,J,V,DNA,CDR3
TRBD1,-,17,TRBJ2-1,TRBV9,TGTGCCAGCAGCCCACGACAGGGAGAGGTATCCCACAATGAGCAGTTCTTC,CASSPRQGEVSHNEQFF
-,once,15,TRBJ1-5,TRBV2,TGTGCCAGCAGTGGGGGGGGGCGTAGCAATCAGCCCCAGCATTTT,CASSGGGRSNQPQHF
TRBD2,-,19,TRBJ2-2,TRBV28,TGTGCCAGCAGTTTATATGGAGGACTAGCGGGAGTGAACACCGGGGAGCTGTTTTTT,CASSLYGGLAGVNTGELFF
TRBD2,-,17,TRBJ2-2,TRBV5-1,TGCGCCAGCAGCCTTGGACTAGCGGGAGATTACACCGGGGAGCTGTTTTTT,CASSLGLAGDYTGELFF
-,-,19,TRBJ2-2,TRBV30,TGTGCCTGGAGTGGGCCCACTGTGGCGGTCGGCGAATTTACCGGGGAGCTGTTTTTT,CAWSGPTVAVGEFTGELFF
TRBD2,-,16,TRBJ2-1,TRBV18,TGTGCCAGCTCACCACCTCCGGGACTAGCGAAATATGAGCAGTTCTTC,CASSPPPGLAKYEQFF
TRBD1,many,15,TRBJ1-2,TRBV6-5,TGTGCCAGCAACCCTGGACAGGTTTCGAACTATGGCTACACCTTC,CASNPGQVSNYGYTF
-,-,14,TRBJ2-1,TRBV2,TGTGCCAGCAGTGGGCAGGGTGGCTACAATGAGCAGTTCTTC,CASSGQGGYNEQFF
-,-,13,TRBJ1-4,TRBV20-1,TGCAGTGCCAGTCGGACAGCTGCTGAAAAACTGTTTTTT,CSASRTAAEKLFF
TRBD1,-,15,TRBJ1-1,TRBV4-1,TGCGCCAGCAGCCAAAGACAGGGGATAGGCACTGAAGCTTTCTTT,CASSQRQGIGTEAFF
TRBD1,-,16,TRBJ2-1,TRBV5-8,TGTGCCAGCAGCTTGGATCTGGGACAGGGATACAATGAGCAGTTCTTC,CASSLDLGQGYNEQFF
TRBD2,-,14,TRBJ2-1,TRBV9,TGTGCCAGCAGCACTAGCGGGAGGGCCGATGAGCAGTTCTTC,CASSTSGRADEQFF
-,few,15,TRBJ1-1,TRBV7-9,TGTGCCAGCAGCTTAAGCGGACGGGAGAACACTGAAGCTTTCTTT,CASSLSGRENTEAFF
TRBD1,-,14,TRBJ2-7,TRBV30,TGTGCCTGGAGTTTTACAGGGGGGAGCTACGAGCAGTACTTC,CAWSFTGGSYEQYF
-,-,14,TRBJ2-7,TRBV28,TGTGCCAGCAACTTGGGTCCGGGCTCCTACGAGCAGTACTTC,CASNLGPGSYEQYF
TRBD1,-,17,TRBJ1-1,TRBV5-1,TGCGCCAGCAGCGACGCACCCCCGGGACAGGGAAGCACTGAAGCTTTCTTT,CASSDAPPGQGSTEAFF
-,many,15,TRBJ1-3,TRBV5-1,TGCGCCAGCAGCTACGACCGAGGTCCTGGAAACACCATATATTTT,CASSYDRGPGNTIYF
-,-,15,TRBJ2-2,TRBV3-1/TRBV3-2,TGTGCCAGCAGCCAAGGACAGTTCGGCACCGGGGAGCTGTTTTTT,CASSQGQFGTGELFF
-,-,15,TRBJ1-4,TRBV10-3,TGTGCCATCAGTGAGTCTGGAGCAACTAATGAAAAACTGTTTTTT,CAISESGATNEKLFF
-,-,15,TRBJ2-7,TRBV6-5,TGTGCCAGCACCGAACGGGACTTTTCACTCTACGAGCAGTACTTC,CASTERDFSLYEQYF
-,-,14,TRBJ2-5,TRBV7-9,TGTGCCAGCAGCTCGGAGACTACCAGTGGGACCCAGTACTTC,CASSSETTSGTQYF
TRBD2,once,16,TRBJ2-4,TRBV5-4,TGTGCCAGCAGCTTGGCTACTAGCGGGATGGGAAACATTCAGTACTTC,CASSLATSGMGNIQYF
-,-,13,TRBJ1-2,TRBV6-5,TGTGCCAGCGGAAACAGCGGGGGGTATGGCTACACCTTC,CASGNSGGYGYTF
-,once,13,TRBJ1-5,TRBV28,TGTGCCAGCACTCTTAGAGGGAAAAGAGCCCAGCATTTT,CASTLRGKRAQHF
TRBD1,-,12,TRBJ2-5,TRBV19,TGTGCCAGTAGCAGGGGGAGTGAGACCCAGTACTTC,CASSRGSETQYF
TRBD1,-,14,TRBJ2-7,TRBV18,TGTGCCAGCTCTAAGGGGGACAGGCCGTACGAGCAGTACTTC,CASSKGDRPYEQYF
TRBD1,once,13,TRBJ2-7,TRBV9,TGTGCCAGCAGCCCAATTACAGGGGGCGAGCAGTACTTC,CASSPITGGEQYF
TRBD2,-,15,TRBJ2-7,TRBV28,TGTGCCAGCAGCCCTCGGACTAGCGGGAAACACGAGCAGTACTTC,CASSPRTSGKHEQYF
-,-,17,TRBJ2-6,TRBV4-1,TGCGCCAGCAGCCAATGGGACACCGCCTCTGGGGCCAACGTCCTGACTTTC,CASSQWDTASGANVLTF
-,-,14,TRBJ1-4,TRBV21-1,TGTGCCAGCAGCCTCGGGGGGGGTAATGAAAAACTGTTTTTT,CASSLGGGNEKLFF
-,-,16,TRBJ1-2,TRBV11-1,TGTGCCAGCAGCCCTTCCGACACCTCCCCTAACTATGGCTACACCTTC,CASSPSDTSPNYGYTF
-,-,14,TRBJ1-5,TRBV28,TGTGCCAGCAGTTTGCCGACGGGGAATCAGCCCCAGCATTTT,CASSLPTGNQPQHF
TRBD1,-,15,TRBJ2-3,TRBV9,TGTGCCAGCAGCGTAGCGGACAGGGGGCCAGATACGCAGTATTTT,CASSVADRGPDTQYF
TRBD2,-,16,TRBJ2-1,TRBV7-9,TGTGCCAGCAGCCCGACTAGCGGGAAGGCCTACAATGAGCAGTTCTTC,CASSPTSGKAYNEQFF
-,-,14,TRBJ2-7,TRBV2,TGTGCCAGCAGACAGGGCCTTGACTACTACGAGCAGTACTTC,CASRQGLDYYEQYF
-,-,14,TRBJ1-1,TRBV4-3,TGCGCCAGCAGCCAAACCGGACAGAACACTGAAGCTTTCTTT,CASSQTGQNTEAFF
-,-,11,TRBJ2-1,TRBV20-1,TGCAGTGGGGCAGGGGCTAATGAGCAGTTCTTC,CSGAGANEQFF
TRBD1,-,14,TRBJ1-3,TRBV18,TGTGCCAGCTCACCGACGACAGGGCGAAACACCATATATTTT,CASSPTTGRNTIYF
-,-,14,TRBJ2-3,TRBV3-1/TRBV3-2,TGTGCCAGCAGCCAAGATTATACTGTAGATACGCAGTATTTT,CASSQDYTVDTQYF
TRBD2,-,15,TRBJ2-1,TRBV19,TGTGCCAGTAGTATCGCTAGCGGGACCTACAATGAGCAGTTCTTC,CASSIASGTYNEQFF
-,few,14,TRBJ2-5,TRBV15,TGTGCCACCAGCAGAGATCAGCAGGGGGGGACCCAGTACTTC,CATSRDQQGGTQYF
-,-,14,TRBJ2-2,TRBV28,TGTGCCAGCAGCCTCGGCGGGGTAACCGGGGAGCTGTTTTTT,CASSLGGVTGELFF
TRBD2,once,19,TRBJ2-3,TRBV2,TGTGCCAGCAGTGTGGGTACAGCGGGAGGACACCCTAGCACAGATACGCAGTATTTT,CASSVGTAGGHPSTDTQYF
TRBD2,-,16,TRBJ2-3,TRBV3-1/TRBV3-2,TGTGCCAGCAGCCAACTTGGGACTAGCGGGTCCGATACGCAGTATTTT,CASSQLGTSGSDTQYF
-,-,13,TRBJ1-5,TRBV5-1,TGCGCCAGCAGCTCGGGAGTTGGGCAGCCCCAGCATTTT,CASSSGVGQPQHF
-,-,15,TRBJ1-2,TRBV5-1,TGCGCCAGCAGCCCGCAGCGCCTTGCTAACTATGGCTACACCTTC,CASSPQRLANYGYTF
TRBD2,-,14,TRBJ2-1,TRBV25-1,TGTGCCAGCACCAGAGGCGGGAGGTTCCATGAGCAGTTCTTC,CASTRGGRFHEQFF
TRBD1,-,15,TRBJ1-4,TRBV5-6,TGTGCCAGCAGCAGGGACAGGGGGCGCCGTGAAAAACTGTTTTTT,CASSRDRGRREKLFF
-,-,14,TRBJ2-7,TRBV27,TGTGCCAGCAGTTTAGGGGACACTCTGGGAGAGCAGTACTTC,CASSLGDTLGEQYF